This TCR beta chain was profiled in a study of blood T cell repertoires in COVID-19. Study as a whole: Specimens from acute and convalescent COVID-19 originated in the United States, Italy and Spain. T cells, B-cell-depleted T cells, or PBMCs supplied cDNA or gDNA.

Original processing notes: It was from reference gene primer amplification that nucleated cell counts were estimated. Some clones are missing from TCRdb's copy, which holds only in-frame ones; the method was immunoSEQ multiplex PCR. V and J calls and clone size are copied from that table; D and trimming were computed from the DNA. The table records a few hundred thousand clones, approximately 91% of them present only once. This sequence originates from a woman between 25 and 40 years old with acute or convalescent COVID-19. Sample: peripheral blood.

The CDR3 DNA sequence: TGTGCCAGCTCACCACTAGCGGGAGAGGTCAATGAGCAGTTCTTC. Its translation is CASSPLAGEVNEQFF. The V gene is TRBV18, the J gene TRBJ2-1; 9 nucleotides align to TRBD2. V gave up 1 base and J gave up 6 bases; unmatched junction bases: 4. Germline CDR1 reads KGHSH; CDR2 reads LQKENI. The CDR3 consists of 15 residues.